The 17 T cell receptor beta chains listed next were all sequenced from one sample in a study of T-cell reconstitution after alpha-beta-depleted transplantation in children. Molecular barcoding with unique molecular identifiers was used for the TCRbeta library. TCRdb itself ran the PCR reads through MiXCR, one entry per CDR3 protein. The data show about 110,000 distinct CDR3 sequences, with roughly 6.1% seen just once and about 23% held by the top ten. The sequencing here drew on PBMCs, mostly from graft donor cells, taken 360 days after TCRalphabeta/CD19-depleted stem cell transplant. Every receptor here comes from a male patient aged 2-10 years who had a stem cell transplant for acute lymphoblastic leukemia, so the T cells may come from the graft donor.

This clonotype was seen many times. The J gene is TRBJ1-2, the V gene TRBV2; no reliable D call. The V and J ends lost 10 bases and 4 bases respectively, with 7 bases between them. CDR1 and CDR2 from the germline V gene are SNHLY and FYNNEI. The CDR3 consists of 10 residues. CDR3 coding DNA: TGTGCCACCCAGAGCTATGGCTACACCTTC. Translating gives CATQSYGYTF.

The gene calls are TRBV7-9 and TRBJ2-3; 8 bases match TRBD2. V was pared by 5 bases and J by 3 bases, with 10 bases of the junction left unmatched. Germline V gene data show CDR1 as SEHNR and CDR2 as FQNEAQ (reference sequence). The CDR3 consists of 16 residues. The CDR3, as DNA: TGTGCCAGCAGCCCCCAAGCGGGAGAGGGGACAGATACGCAGTATTTT. It translates to CASSPQAGEGTDTQYF.

There are many counts of this clonotype. V and J are TRBV4-2 and TRBJ2-2, with TRBD1 matching 7 bases. Germline CDR1 LGHNA, CDR2 YNFKEQ. Trimming removed 0 bases from V and 7 bases from J; junction bases left unmatched: 8. This CDR3 contains 16 residues. The DNA of the CDR3 is TGTGCCAGCAGCCAAGATCAGGACAGGTTTAGCGGGGAGCTGTTTTTT. Residues: CASSQDQDRFSGELFF.

This clonotype was counted ten times or more. The genes are TRBV7-9 and TRBJ2-7; no firm D call. The CDR3 length is 14 residues. CDR1 is SEHNR, CDR2 FQNEAQ, per germline (reference sequence). V was shortened by 1 base and J by 7 bases, with 14 bases between the two germline ends. CDR3 protein: CASSLGPRPDEQYF. The CDR3, as DNA: TGTGCCAGCAGCTTAGGCCCCCGGCCTGATGAGCAGTACTTC.

This clonotype has only a few counts. The chain recombines TRBV6-2 or TRBV6-3 with TRBJ2-5, with D perhaps matching TRBD1 or TRBD2 (7 bases each). V shed 5 bases and J shed 5 bases, with 21 bases lying between them. The CDR3 is made up of 16 amino acids. CDR1 MNHEY and CDR2 SVGEGT come from the germline V gene. As DNA, the CDR3 is TGTGCCAGCAGTCTCTCCGACAGGGAGGGATGGGAGACCCAGTACTTC. This translates into CASSLSDREGWETQYF.

There are a few counts of this clonotype. V and J are TRBV20-1 and TRBJ2-3; a weak D match, TRBD1 (6 bases). Trimming stripped 6 bases from V and 6 bases from J, with 13 bases between. From germline, CDR1 is DFQATT and CDR2 SNEGSKA (reference sequence). CDR3 length equals 12 residues. The CDR3 loop is CSAGVRGDTQYF. CDR3 in DNA: TGCAGTGCGGGGGTTAGGGGGGATACGCAGTATTTT.

The CDR3 nucleotides read TGTGCCAGCAGCTTAAACAGGGCGGACACTGAAGCTTTCTTT. Protein product: CASSLNRADTEAFF. V gene TRBV11-1 combines with J gene TRBJ1-1; a weak D match, TRBD1 (6 bases). Germline loops: CDR1 SGHAT, CDR2 FQDESV (reference sequence). The CDR3 runs 14 residues. V lost 2 bases, J lost 3 bases, and 10 bases lay in between.

The chain has TRBV27 and TRBJ1-2; D is unresolved. This CDR3 has 11 residues. Trimming stripped 5 bases from V and 8 bases from J, with 9 bases between. Germline CDR1 and CDR2: MNHEY and SMNVEV (reference sequence). The CDR3 coding sequence is TGTGCCAGCAGTAAGGGCCGCGGCTACACCTTC. Protein: CASSKGRGYTF.

This chain joins TRBV20-1 and TRBJ2-2, with D tentatively TRBD1 (5 bases). Trimming left V 0 bases short and J 4 bases short, with 18 bases between. CDR1 and CDR2 from the germline V gene are DFQATT and SNEGSKA (reference sequence). The CDR3 loop spans 17 amino acids. CDR3 in DNA: TGCAGTGCTAGAGATAAAAGGCAGGGTAGACTCACCGGGGAGCTGTTTTTT. Encoded protein: CSARDKRQGRLTGELFF.

The chain is built from TRBV19 and TRBJ2-4; D unclear. Trimming stripped 4 bases from V and 0 bases from J, with 13 bases between. In germline, CDR1 is LNHDA, CDR2 SQIVND (reference sequence). The CDR3 runs 16 residues. For the CDR3, the DNA is TGTGCCAGTAGTAGAAAGGCAGAGCTAGCCAAAAACATTCAGTACTTC. Translation: CASSRKAELAKNIQYF.

This clonotype was detected many times. This chain joins TRBV27 and TRBJ2-3; D uncertain. V shed 4 bases and J shed 2 bases, with 7 bases lying between them. This CDR3 contains 13 residues. Germline V lookup: CDR1 MNHEY, CDR2 SMNVEV (reference sequence). The CDR3 sequence: CASSYATTDTQYF. CDR3 coding DNA: TGTGCCAGCAGTTACGCTACCACAGATACGCAGTATTTT.

This clonotype was counted between two and nine times. This rearrangement joins TRBV4-3 to TRBJ1-5; tentatively, D is TRBD1 (5 bases). Trimming removed 0 bases from V and 5 bases from J, with 8 bases in between. There are 14 residues in the CDR3. The germline V gene encodes CDR1 LGHNA and CDR2 YSLEER. The CDR3 here is CASSQDWGDQPQHF. The CDR3 nucleotides are TGCGCCAGCAGCCAAGATTGGGGGGATCAGCCCCAGCATTTT.

The sample holds many counts of this clonotype. The rearrangement links TRBV13 to TRBJ2-7, with 7 nucleotides matching TRBD1. Trimming at V came to 4 bases and at J to 2 bases, leaving 5 bases not matched to a gene. Germline V gene sequence: CDR1 PRHDT, CDR2 FYEKMQ (reference sequence). This CDR3 region has 14 residues. CDR3 residues: CASSSDRETYEQYF. The DNA of the CDR3 is TGTGCCAGCAGCTCAGACAGGGAGACCTACGAGCAGTACTTC.

V usage is TRBV6-5 and J usage is TRBJ1-6; D not resolved. V lost 0 bases to trimming and J lost 0 bases, with 9 bases between them. The germline CDR1 and CDR2 sequences are MNHEY and SVGAGI. This CDR3 comprises 17 residues. The DNA for the CDR3 is TGTGCCAGCAGTTACTCGATTGTCGACTCCTATAATTCACCCCTCCACTTT. As protein: CASSYSIVDSYNSPLHF.

This clonotype was seen a few times. The chain combines TRBV7-8 with TRBJ2-2; D may be TRBD2 (5 bases). This CDR3 spans 19 amino acids. In germline, CDR1 is SGHVS, CDR2 FQNEAQ. The V gene lost 3 bases and the J gene lost 2 bases, with 22 bases spanning the gap. CDR3 amino acids: CASSLRLHRVRVNTGELFF. The CDR3 region has the DNA TGTGCCAGCAGCTTGAGGCTCCATCGGGTGCGGGTCAACACCGGGGAGCTGTTTTTT. Supplemented by reference TRBV7-8 and TRBJ2-2, the full variable domain reads GAGVSQSPRYKVAKRGQDVALRCDPISGHVSLFWYQQALGQGPEFLTYFQNEAQLDKSGLPSDRFFAERPEGSVSTLKIQRTQQEDSAVYLCASSLRLHRVRVNTGELFFGEGSRLTVL.

This clonotype appeared many times. The chain has TRBV9 and TRBJ2-7; weak D call: TRBD2 (5 bases). The germline V and J ends were trimmed by 6 bases and 1 base, with 11 bases remaining between them. Per the germline V gene, CDR1 is SGDLS and CDR2 is YYNGEE. This CDR3 contains 13 residues. As DNA, the CDR3 is TGTGCCAGCAATAAGGACTCGTCCTACGAGCAGTACTTC. Its translation is CASNKDSSYEQYF. The full variable domain, with the rest looked up from reference TRBV9 and TRBJ2-7, is DSGVTQTPKHLITATGQRVTLRCSPRSGDLSVYWYQQSLDQGLQFLIQYYNGEERAKGNILERFSAQQFPDLHSELNLSSLELGDSALYFCASNKDSSYEQYFGPGTRLTVT.

This clonotype has ten or more counts. The genes are TRBV12-5 and TRBJ2-3; no definite D call. This CDR3 contains 13 residues. Between the trimmed V and J ends, which lost 1 base and 4 bases, there was a span of 6 bases. The germline V gene encodes CDR1 LGHNT and CDR2 FRNRAP. The DNA of the CDR3 is TGTGCTAGTGGTTTGGCCTCGTCAGATACGCAGTATTTT. Its translation is CASGLASSDTQYF.